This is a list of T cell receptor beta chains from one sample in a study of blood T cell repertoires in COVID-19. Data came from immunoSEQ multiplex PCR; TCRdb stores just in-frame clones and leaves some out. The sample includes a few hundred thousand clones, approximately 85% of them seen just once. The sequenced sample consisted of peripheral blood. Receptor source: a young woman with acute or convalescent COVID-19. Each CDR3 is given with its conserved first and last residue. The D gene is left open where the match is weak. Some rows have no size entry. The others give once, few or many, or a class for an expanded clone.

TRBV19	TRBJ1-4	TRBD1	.	CASSRTPGGWGLFF	TGTGCCAGTAGTAGGACCCCAGGGGGATGGGGACTGTTTTTT
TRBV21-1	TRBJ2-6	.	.	CASSKVQPDRTHSGANVLTF	TGTGCCAGCAGCAAAGTACAACCCGACAGGACGCACTCTGGGGCCAACGTCCTGACTTTC
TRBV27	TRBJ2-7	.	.	CASSSQDTNYEQYF	TGTGCCAGCAGTTCCCAGGACACGAACTACGAGCAGTACTTC
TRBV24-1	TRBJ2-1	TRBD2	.	CATSDLPLAGVNNEQFF	TGTGCCACCAGTGATTTGCCACTAGCGGGTGTTAACAATGAGCAGTTCTTC
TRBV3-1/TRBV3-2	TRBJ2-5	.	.	CASSQGAGAETQYF	TGTGCCAGCAGCCAGGGAGCAGGGGCAGAGACCCAGTACTTC
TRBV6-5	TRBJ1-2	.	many	CASSLDSNYGYTF	TGTGCCAGCAGTCTAGACTCAAACTATGGCTACACCTTC
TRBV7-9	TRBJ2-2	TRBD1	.	CASSSLDRDGTGELFF	TGTGCCAGCAGCTCCCTCGACAGGGATGGCACCGGGGAGCTGTTTTTT
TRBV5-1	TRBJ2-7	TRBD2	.	CASSSSLAGAYEQYF	TGCGCCAGCAGCTCGAGTCTAGCGGGAGCCTACGAGCAGTACTTC
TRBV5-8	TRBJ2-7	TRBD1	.	CASSTGVGSSYEQYF	TGTGCCAGCAGCACAGGGGTTGGGTCCTCCTACGAGCAGTACTTC
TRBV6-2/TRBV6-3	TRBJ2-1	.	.	CASSQGRPNEQFF	TGTGCCAGCAGCCAAGGGAGGCCCAATGAGCAGTTCTTC
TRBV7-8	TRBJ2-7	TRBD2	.	CASSLAGGNYEQYF	TGTGCCAGCAGCTTAGCGGGAGGGAACTACGAGCAGTACTTC
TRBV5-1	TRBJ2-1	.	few	CASSGGEAVRRRSYNEQFF	TGCGCCAGCAGCGGGGGCGAGGCAGTTCGAAGGAGGTCCTACAATGAGCAGTTCTTC
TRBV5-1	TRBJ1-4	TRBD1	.	CASSIEGTTGNLGSNSNEKLFF	TGCGCCAGCAGCATCGAGGGGACGACAGGGAACCTCGGTTCAAATTCAAATGAAAAACTGTTTTTT
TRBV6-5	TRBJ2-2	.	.	CASRLAGELFF	TGTGCCAGCCGGTTAGCCGGGGAGCTGTTTTTT
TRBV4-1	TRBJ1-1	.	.	CASSHPLVTEAFF	TGCGCCAGCAGCCACCCTCTCGTCACTGAAGCTTTCTTT
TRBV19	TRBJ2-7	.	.	CASSIGFRGDEQYF	TGTGCCAGTAGTATAGGGTTCAGGGGGGACGAGCAGTACTTC
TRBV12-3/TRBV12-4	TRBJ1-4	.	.	CASSPGREKLFF	TGTGCCAGCAGTCCTGGTCGGGAAAAACTGTTTTTT
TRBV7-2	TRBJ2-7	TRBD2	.	CASSSAGVRYEQYF	TGTGCCAGCAGCTCAGCGGGAGTGAGGTACGAGCAGTACTTC
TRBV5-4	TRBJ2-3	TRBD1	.	CASSSDRGSRADTQYF	TGTGCCAGCAGCTCCGACAGGGGGTCAAGGGCAGATACGCAGTATTTT
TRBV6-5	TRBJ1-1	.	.	CASSRVPMNTEAFF	TGTGCCAGCAGTCGGGTCCCGATGAACACTGAAGCTTTCTTT
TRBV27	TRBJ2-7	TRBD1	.	CASSLLGGQGGYEQYF	TGTGCCAGCAGTTTATTGGGGGGACAGGGGGGCTACGAGCAGTACTTC
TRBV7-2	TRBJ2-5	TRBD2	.	CASSAGTSGTQETQYF	TGTGCCAGCAGCGCCGGGACTAGCGGTACCCAAGAGACCCAGTACTTC
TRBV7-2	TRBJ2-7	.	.	CASCPSNRYEQYF	TGTGCCAGCTGTCCTTCTAACCGCTACGAGCAGTACTTC
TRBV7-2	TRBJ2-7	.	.	CASSPSRLVYEQYF	TGTGCCAGCAGCCCTTCTAGACTGGTATACGAGCAGTACTTC
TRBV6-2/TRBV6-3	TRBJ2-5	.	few	CASSYAAEETQYF	TGTGCCAGCAGTTATGCGGCTGAAGAGACCCAGTACTTC
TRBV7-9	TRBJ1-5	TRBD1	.	CASSSSQQGLDQPQHF	TGTGCCAGCAGCTCCTCTCAACAGGGGTTGGACCAGCCCCAGCATTTT
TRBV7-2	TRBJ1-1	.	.	CASSSLWNTEAFF	TGTGCCAGCAGCTCCCTGTGGAACACTGAAGCTTTCTTT
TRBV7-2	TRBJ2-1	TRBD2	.	CASSLEAGRLNEQFF	TGTGCCAGCAGCTTAGAAGCGGGAAGGCTCAATGAGCAGTTCTTC
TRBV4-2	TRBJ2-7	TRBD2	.	CASSQDPSGGSNEQYF	TGTGCCAGCAGCCAAGACCCCTCGGGCGGGAGTAACGAGCAGTACTTC
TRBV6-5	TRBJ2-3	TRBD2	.	CASTRLAGDTQYF	TGTGCCAGCACCAGACTAGCGGGAGATACGCAGTATTTT
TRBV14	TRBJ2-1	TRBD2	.	CASSQVAGSSYNEQFF	TGTGCCAGCAGCCAAGTAGCGGGAAGCTCCTACAATGAGCAGTTCTTC
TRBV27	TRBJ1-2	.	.	CASSLWGGRIGYGYTF	TGTGCCAGCAGTTTATGGGGGGGGCGTATCGGCTATGGCTACACCTTC
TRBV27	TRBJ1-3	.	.	CASRPSSGNTIYF	TGTGCCAGCAGACCGAGCTCTGGAAACACCATATATTTT
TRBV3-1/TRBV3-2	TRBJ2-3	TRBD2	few	CASSQLAGGSTDTQYF	TGTGCCAGCAGCCAGCTAGCGGGAGGTAGCACAGATACGCAGTATTTT
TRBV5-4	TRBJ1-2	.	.	CASSLGQVDYGYTF	TGTGCCAGCAGCTTGGGACAGGTTGACTATGGCTACACCTTC
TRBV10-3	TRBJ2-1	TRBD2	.	CAISVASGRDEQFF	TGTGCCATCAGTGTAGCTAGCGGGAGGGATGAGCAGTTCTTC
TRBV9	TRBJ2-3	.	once	CASSGSAQDTQYF	TGTGCCAGCAGCGGCAGTGCCCAAGATACGCAGTATTTT
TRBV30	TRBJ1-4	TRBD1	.	CAWSEWGQAEKLFF	TGTGCCTGGAGTGAGTGGGGACAGGCTGAAAAACTGTTTTTT
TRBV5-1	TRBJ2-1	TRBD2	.	CASSFGLAGANEQFF	TGCGCCAGCAGCTTCGGACTAGCGGGAGCGAATGAGCAGTTCTTC